This paragraph reports one T cell receptor beta chain. What it binds is not known. The sample is drawn from a study of Ad26.COV2.S vaccination and SARS-CoV-2 variants. Study-wide context: Enrollment placed the donor in the COV1001 Ad26.COV2.S trial arm. In the study, Ad26.COV2.S was injected intramuscularly once, or twice 56 days apart.

Produced via immunoSEQ multiplex PCR; TCRdb's table is partial and in-frame only. The data show approximately 350,000 clones, with roughly four fifths seen just once and around 7% held by the top ten. The study's findings and limits: Researchers cautioned that TCR breadth and depth analyses may have underestimated total T cell responses.

Noted treatment: roughly 20 received Ad26.COV2.S at low or high dose, single or two shots; several received placebo; per-sample allocation not given. Collection of samples fell on day 63 after the first vaccine or placebo injection. Trimming stripped 4 bases from V and 4 bases from J, with 14 bases between. This CDR3 is 14 amino acids long. Germline V gene data show CDR1 as SGHDT and CDR2 as YYEEEE. The origin of this receptor is a person between 18 and 60 years old who received the Ad26.COV2.S COVID-19 vaccine or a placebo. The sample was peripheral blood, taken in a trial of Ad26.COV2.S vaccine versus placebo. The genes are TRBV5-6 and TRBJ1-2, with D uncertain. Here the CDR3 reads CASSEGPSLYGYTF. CDR3 coding DNA: TGTGCCAGCAGCGAGGGCCCAAGCCTCTATGGCTACACCTTC.